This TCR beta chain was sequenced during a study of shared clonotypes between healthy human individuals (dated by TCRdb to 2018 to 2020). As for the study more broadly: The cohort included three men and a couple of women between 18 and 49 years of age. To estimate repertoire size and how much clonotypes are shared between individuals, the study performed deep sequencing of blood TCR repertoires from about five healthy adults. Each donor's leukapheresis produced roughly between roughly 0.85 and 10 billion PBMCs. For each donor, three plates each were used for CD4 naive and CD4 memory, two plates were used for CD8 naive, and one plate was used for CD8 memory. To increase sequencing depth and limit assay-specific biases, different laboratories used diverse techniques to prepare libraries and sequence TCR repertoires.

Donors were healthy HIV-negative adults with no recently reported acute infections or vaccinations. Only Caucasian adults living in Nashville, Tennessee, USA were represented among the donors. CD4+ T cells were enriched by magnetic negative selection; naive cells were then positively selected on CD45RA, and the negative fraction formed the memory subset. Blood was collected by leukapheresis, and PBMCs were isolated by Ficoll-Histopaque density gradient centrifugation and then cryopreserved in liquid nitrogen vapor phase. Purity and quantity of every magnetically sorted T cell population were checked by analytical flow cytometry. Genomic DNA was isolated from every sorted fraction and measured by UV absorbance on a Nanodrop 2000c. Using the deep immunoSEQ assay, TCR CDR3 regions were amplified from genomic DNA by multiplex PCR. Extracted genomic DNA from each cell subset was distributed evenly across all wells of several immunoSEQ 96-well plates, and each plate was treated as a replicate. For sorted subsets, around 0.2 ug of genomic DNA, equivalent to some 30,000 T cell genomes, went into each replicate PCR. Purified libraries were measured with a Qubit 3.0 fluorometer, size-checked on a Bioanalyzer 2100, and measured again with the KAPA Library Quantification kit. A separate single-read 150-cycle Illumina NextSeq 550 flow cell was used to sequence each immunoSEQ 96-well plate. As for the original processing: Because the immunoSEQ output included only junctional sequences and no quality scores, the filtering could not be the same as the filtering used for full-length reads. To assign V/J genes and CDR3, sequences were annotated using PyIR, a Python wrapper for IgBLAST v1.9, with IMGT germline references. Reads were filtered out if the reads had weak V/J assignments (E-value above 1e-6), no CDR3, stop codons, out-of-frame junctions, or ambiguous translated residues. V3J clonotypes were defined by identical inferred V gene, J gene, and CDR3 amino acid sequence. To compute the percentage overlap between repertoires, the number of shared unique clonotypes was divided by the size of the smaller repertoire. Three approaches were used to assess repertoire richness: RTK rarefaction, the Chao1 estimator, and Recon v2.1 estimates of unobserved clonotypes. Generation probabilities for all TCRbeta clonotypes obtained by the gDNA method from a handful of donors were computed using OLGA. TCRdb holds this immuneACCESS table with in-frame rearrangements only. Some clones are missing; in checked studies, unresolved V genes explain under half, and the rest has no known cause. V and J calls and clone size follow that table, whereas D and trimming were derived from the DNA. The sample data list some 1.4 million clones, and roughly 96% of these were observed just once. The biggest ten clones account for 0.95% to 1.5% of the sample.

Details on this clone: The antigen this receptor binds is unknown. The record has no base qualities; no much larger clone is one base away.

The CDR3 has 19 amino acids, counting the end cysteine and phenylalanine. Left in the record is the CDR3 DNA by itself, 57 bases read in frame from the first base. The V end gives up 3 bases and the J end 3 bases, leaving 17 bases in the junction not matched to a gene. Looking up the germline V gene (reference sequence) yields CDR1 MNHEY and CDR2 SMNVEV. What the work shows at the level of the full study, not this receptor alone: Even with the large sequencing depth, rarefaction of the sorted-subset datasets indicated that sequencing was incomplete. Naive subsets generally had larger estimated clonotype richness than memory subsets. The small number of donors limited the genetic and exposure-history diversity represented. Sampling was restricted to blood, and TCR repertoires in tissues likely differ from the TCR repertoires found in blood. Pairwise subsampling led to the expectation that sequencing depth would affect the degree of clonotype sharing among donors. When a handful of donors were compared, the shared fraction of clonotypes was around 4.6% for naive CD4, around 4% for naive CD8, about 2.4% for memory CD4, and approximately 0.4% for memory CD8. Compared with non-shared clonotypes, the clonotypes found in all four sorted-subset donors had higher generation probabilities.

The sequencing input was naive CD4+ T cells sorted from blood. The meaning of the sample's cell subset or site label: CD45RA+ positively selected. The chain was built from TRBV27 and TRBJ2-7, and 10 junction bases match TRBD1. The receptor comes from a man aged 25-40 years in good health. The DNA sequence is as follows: TGTGCCAGCAGTTTGGCTCGGGACAGGGGTCGACCGTCGAACTACGAGCAGTACTTC. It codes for CASSLARDRGRPSNYEQYF.